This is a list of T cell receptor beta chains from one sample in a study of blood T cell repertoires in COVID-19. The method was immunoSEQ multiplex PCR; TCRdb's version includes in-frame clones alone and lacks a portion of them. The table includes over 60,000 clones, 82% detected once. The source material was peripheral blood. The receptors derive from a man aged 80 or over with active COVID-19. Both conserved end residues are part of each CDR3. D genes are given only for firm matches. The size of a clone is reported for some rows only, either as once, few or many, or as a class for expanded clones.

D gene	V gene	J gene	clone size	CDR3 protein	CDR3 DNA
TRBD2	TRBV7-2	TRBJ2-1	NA	CASSLDSGSGRPLNEQFF	TGTGCCAGCAGCTTAGATTCCGGTAGCGGGAGACCATTGAATGAGCAGTTCTTC
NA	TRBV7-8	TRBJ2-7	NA	CASSYESSYEQYF	TGTGCCAGCAGCTACGAGAGCTCCTACGAGCAGTACTTC
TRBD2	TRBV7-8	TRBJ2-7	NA	CASSLGTSGGAYEQYF	TGTGCCAGCAGCTTAGGGACTAGCGGGGGAGCCTACGAGCAGTACTTC
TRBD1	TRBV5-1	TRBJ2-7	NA	CASSFGQGKYEQYF	TGCGCCAGCAGCTTCGGACAGGGTAAATACGAGCAGTACTTC
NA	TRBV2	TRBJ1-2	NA	CASRGVSYGYTF	TGTGCCAGCAGAGGGGTTAGCTATGGCTACACCTTC
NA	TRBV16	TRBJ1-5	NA	CASSPQNQPQHF	TGTGCCAGCAGCCCCCAAAATCAGCCCCAGCATTTT
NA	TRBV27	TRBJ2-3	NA	CASSQYTDTQYF	TGTGCCAGCAGTCAGTACACAGATACGCAGTATTTT
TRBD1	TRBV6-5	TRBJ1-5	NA	CASSLDRDQPQHF	TGTGCCAGCAGTTTGGACAGGGATCAGCCCCAGCATTTT
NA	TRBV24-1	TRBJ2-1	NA	CATSDSQTVYNEQFF	TGTGCCACCAGTGATAGCCAGACAGTCTACAATGAGCAGTTCTTC
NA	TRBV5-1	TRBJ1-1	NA	CASSLGRGSTEAFF	TGCGCCAGCAGCTTGGGCAGGGGTTCCACTGAAGCTTTCTTT
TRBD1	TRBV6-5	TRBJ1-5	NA	CASTLTTGGQPQHF	TGTGCCAGCACTCTTACCACAGGGGGTCAGCCCCAGCATTTT
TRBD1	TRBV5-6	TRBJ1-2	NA	CASSLGDRAFYGYTF	TGTGCCAGCAGCTTGGGGGACAGGGCCTTCTATGGCTACACCTTC
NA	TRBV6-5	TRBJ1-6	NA	CASRQTGIDSPLHF	TGTGCCAGCAGGCAAACAGGGATCGACTCACCCCTCCACTTT
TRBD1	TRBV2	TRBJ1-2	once	CASRKQGMGYGYTF	TGTGCCAGCAGGAAACAGGGGATGGGGTATGGCTACACCTTC
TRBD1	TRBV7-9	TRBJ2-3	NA	CASSPGQVDTDTQYF	TGTGCCAGCAGCCCGGGACAGGTAGACACAGATACGCAGTATTTT
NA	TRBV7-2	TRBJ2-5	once	CASSLDLARVRQETQYF	TGTGCCAGCAGCTTAGATTTGGCACGGGTCCGACAAGAGACCCAGTACTTC
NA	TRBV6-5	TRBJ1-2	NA	CASSTLTGVYGYTF	TGTGCCAGCAGTACCCTGACAGGTGTCTATGGCTACACCTTC
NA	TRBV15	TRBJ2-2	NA	CATSKLRNRFANTGELFF	TGTGCCACCAGCAAACTTAGGAACAGGTTCGCGAACACCGGGGAGCTGTTTTTT
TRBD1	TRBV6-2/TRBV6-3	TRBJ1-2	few	CASSYRGTGGGYGYTF	TGTGCCAGCAGTTACAGAGGGACAGGCGGCGGCTATGGCTACACCTTC
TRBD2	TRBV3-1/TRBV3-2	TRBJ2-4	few	CASSLGGLGIQYF	TGTGCCAGCAGCCTGGGGGGGTTAGGCATTCAGTACTTC
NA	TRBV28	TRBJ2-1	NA	CASSTDTSYNEQFF	TGTGCCAGCAGTACGGACACTTCCTACAATGAGCAGTTCTTC
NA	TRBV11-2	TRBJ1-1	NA	CASSYGQNTEAFF	TGTGCCAGCAGCTACGGACAGAACACTGAAGCTTTCTTT
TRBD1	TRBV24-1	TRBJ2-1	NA	CATSDSRARGQGNNEQFF	TGTGCCACCAGTGATTCTAGGGCCCGCGGACAGGGGAACAATGAGCAGTTCTTC
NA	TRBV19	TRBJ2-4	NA	CASSFNSGNRGNIQYF	TGTGCCAGTAGTTTCAATAGCGGAAACAGAGGAAACATTCAGTACTTC
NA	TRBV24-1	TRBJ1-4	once	CATSDRGQLGKLFF	TGTGCCACCAGTGACCGAGGACAGCTCGGAAAACTGTTTTTT
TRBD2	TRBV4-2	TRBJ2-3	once	CASSQDLAGVSDTQYF	TGTGCCAGCAGCCAAGATTTGGCGGGAGTATCAGATACGCAGTATTTT
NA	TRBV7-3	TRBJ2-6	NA	CASSPLGSGANVLTF	TGTGCCAGCAGCCCGCTAGGTTCTGGGGCCAACGTCCTGACTTTC
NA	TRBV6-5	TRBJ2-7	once	CASGQGGLNSYEQYF	TGTGCCAGCGGCCAGGGGGGTCTTAACTCCTACGAGCAGTACTTC
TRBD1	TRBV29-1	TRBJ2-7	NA	CSVVTTGVNYEQYF	TGCAGCGTCGTAACGACAGGGGTGAACTACGAGCAGTACTTC
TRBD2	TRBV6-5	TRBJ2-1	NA	CASRGLAGANEQFF	TGTGCCAGCCGCGGACTAGCGGGAGCTAATGAGCAGTTCTTC
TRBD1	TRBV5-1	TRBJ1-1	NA	CASSLGQGFMNTEAFF	TGCGCCAGCAGCTTGGGACAGGGGTTCATGAACACTGAAGCTTTCTTT
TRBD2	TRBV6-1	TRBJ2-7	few	CASSDLGGEAAYEQYF	TGTGCCAGCAGTGATCTCGGGGGGGAGGCAGCCTACGAGCAGTACTTC
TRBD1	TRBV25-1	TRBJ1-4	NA	CASSEYKQGANEKLFF	TGTGCCAGCAGTGAATATAAACAGGGGGCGAATGAAAAACTGTTTTTT
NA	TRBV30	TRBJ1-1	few	CAWSPSLGRGWNTEAFF	TGTGCCTGGAGCCCATCACTGGGGAGGGGATGGAACACTGAAGCTTTCTTT
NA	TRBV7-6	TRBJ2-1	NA	CASSLDGTFYNEQFF	TGTGCCAGCAGCTTAGACGGGACTTTCTACAATGAGCAGTTCTTC
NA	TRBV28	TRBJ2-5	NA	CASSLIGGRRTQYF	TGTGCCAGCAGTTTAATCGGGGGGCGCAGGACCCAGTACTTC
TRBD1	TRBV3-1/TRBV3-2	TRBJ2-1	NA	CASSQMTGAQFF	TGTGCCAGCAGCCAAATGACAGGGGCGCAGTTCTTC
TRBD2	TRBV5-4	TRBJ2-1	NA	CASSSRAGGSYNEQFF	TGTGCCAGCAGTTCTAGAGCGGGGGGATCCTACAATGAGCAGTTCTTC
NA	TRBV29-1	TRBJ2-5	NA	CSVVAGLVYQETQYF	TGCAGCGTTGTAGCAGGGCTAGTGTACCAAGAGACCCAGTACTTC
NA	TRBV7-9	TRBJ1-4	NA	CASSVQGGRDEKLFF	TGTGCCAGCAGCGTACAAGGGGGGAGGGATGAAAAACTGTTTTTT
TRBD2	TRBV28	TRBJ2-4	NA	CASNPFPGGSAKNIQYF	TGTGCCAGCAATCCGTTTCCCGGCGGGAGTGCCAAAAACATTCAGTACTTC
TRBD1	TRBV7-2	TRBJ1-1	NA	CASSLVSGGNTEAFF	TGTGCCAGCAGCTTAGTATCAGGGGGCAACACTGAAGCTTTCTTT
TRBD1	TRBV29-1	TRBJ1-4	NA	CSVEDRTGPNEKLFF	TGCAGCGTTGAAGATCGGACAGGACCAAATGAAAAACTGTTTTTT
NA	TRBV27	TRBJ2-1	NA	CASSPHRLFQVSYNEQFF	TGTGCCAGCAGTCCCCATCGACTTTTTCAAGTCTCCTACAATGAGCAGTTCTTC
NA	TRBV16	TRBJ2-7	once	CASSQAGAEQYF	TGTGCCAGCAGCCAGGCTGGGGCAGAGCAGTACTTC
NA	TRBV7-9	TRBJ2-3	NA	CASSLDQSTDTQYF	TGTGCCAGCAGCTTAGACCAGAGCACAGATACGCAGTATTTT
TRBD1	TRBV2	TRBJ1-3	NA	CAREPGQGNTIYF	TGTGCCAGAGAGCCGGGACAGGGAAACACCATATATTTT
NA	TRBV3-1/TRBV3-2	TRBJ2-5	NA	CASSPTSGTPKETQYF	TGTGCCAGCAGCCCGACTTCCGGGACTCCCAAAGAGACCCAGTACTTC
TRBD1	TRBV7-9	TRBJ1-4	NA	CASRTDRASEKLFF	TGTGCCAGCAGGACCGACAGGGCTTCTGAAAAACTGTTTTTT
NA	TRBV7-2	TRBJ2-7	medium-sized	CASSPRYGQSYEQYF	TGTGCCAGCAGCCCCCGATATGGCCAGTCCTACGAGCAGTACTTC
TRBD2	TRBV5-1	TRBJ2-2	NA	CASSFPQREGCFTGELFF	TGCGCCAGCAGCTTTCCCCAGCGGGAGGGTTGTTTCACCGGGGAGCTGTTTTTT
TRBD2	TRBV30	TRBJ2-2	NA	CAWGGLAGVGTGELFF	TGTGCCTGGGGAGGACTAGCGGGAGTTGGGACCGGGGAGCTGTTTTTT
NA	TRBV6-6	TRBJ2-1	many	CASSPRNEQFF	TGTGCCAGCAGCCCCAGGAATGAGCAGTTCTTC
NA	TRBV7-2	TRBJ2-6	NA	CASSFSTGANVLTF	TGTGCCAGCAGCTTTAGCACTGGGGCCAACGTCCTGACTTTC
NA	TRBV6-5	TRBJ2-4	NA	CAIQSAGENIQYF	TGTGCCATCCAGTCCGCAGGCGAAAACATTCAGTACTTC
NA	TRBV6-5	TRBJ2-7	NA	CASIGGGTYEQYF	TGTGCCAGCATAGGTGGCGGAACCTACGAGCAGTACTTC
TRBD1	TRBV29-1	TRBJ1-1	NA	CSVLRGQGAREAFF	TGCAGCGTGCTTAGAGGACAGGGGGCTCGTGAAGCTTTCTTT
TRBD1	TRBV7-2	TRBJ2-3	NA	CASSAWTGGVSDTQYF	TGTGCCAGCAGCGCCTGGACAGGGGGAGTATCTGATACGCAGTATTTT
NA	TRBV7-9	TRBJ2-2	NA	CASTLVGSDTGELFF	TGTGCCAGCACGCTAGTCGGGTCTGACACCGGGGAGCTGTTTTTT